Sequencing of this T cell receptor (beta chain) was carried out in a study of human T cells and chemical hapten exposure. Study-wide context: In the sensitization step, 2% DPC was placed on about 2 cm by about 2 cm of upper inner arm skin. Patients, a majority of them female, were diagnosed with alopecia areata, totalis or universalis.

Per germline, CDR1 SGHRS and CDR2 YFSETQ. The CDR3 is made up of 14 amino acids. The V and J ends lost 4 bases and 8 bases, in that order; junction bases with no gene match: 6. The sample's time point: patch test 3, about 24 weeks after DPC sensitization. The treatment denotes: therapeutic diphenylcyclopropenone sensitization with weekly scalp DPC. TCRdb re-derived calls from the RACE reads in MiXCR, one entry per CDR3 protein. The sample holds about 90,000 distinct CDR3 sequences, 9.5% to 13% seen once. The chain uses TRBV5-1 and TRBJ2-1; TRBD1 aligns across 10 bases. The receptor was isolated from a woman aged 30 to 39 with alopecia areata. Some clones in this sample may be carry-over from other donors' samples. This material consisted of whole blood, taken in connection with sensitization to the hapten diphenylcyclopropenone (DPC). The CDR3 protein is CASSLGQGGDEQFF. The CDR3 region has the DNA TGCGCCAGCAGCCTTGGACAGGGGGGCGATGAGCAGTTCTTC.